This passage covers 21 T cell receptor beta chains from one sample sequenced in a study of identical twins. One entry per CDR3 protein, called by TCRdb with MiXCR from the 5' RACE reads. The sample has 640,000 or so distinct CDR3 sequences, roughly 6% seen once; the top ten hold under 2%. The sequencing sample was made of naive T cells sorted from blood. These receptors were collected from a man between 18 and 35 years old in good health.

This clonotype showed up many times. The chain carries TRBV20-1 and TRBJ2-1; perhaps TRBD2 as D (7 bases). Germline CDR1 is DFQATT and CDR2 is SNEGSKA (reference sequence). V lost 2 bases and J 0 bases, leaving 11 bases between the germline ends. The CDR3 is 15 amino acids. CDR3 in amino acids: CSARLRGHSYNEQFF. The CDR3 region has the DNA TGCAGTGCTAGACTGCGGGGGCACTCCTACAATGAGCAGTTCTTC.

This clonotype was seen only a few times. In DNA, the CDR3 is TGCGCCAGCACCCCGGGACAGGAGGATTCACCCCTCCACTTT. This gives the protein CASTPGQEDSPLHF. The J gene is TRBJ1-6, the V gene TRBV5-1; the match to TRBD1 covers 8 bases. V shed 6 bases, J shed 8 bases, and the junction held 7 bases outside the gene matches. The germline V gene has CDR1 SGHRS and CDR2 YFSETQ. This CDR3 is 14 amino acids long.

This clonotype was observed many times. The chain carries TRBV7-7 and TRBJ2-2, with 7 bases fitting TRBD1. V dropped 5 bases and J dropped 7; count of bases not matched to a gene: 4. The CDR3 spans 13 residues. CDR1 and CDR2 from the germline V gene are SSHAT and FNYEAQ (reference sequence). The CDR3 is CASSTDRDGELFF. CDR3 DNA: TGTGCCAGCAGCACCGACAGGGACGGGGAGCTGTTTTTT.

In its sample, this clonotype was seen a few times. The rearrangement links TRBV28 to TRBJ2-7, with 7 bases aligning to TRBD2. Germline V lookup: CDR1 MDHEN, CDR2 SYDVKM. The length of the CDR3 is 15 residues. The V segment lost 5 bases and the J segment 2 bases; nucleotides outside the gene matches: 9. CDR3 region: CASSKVGGSTYEQYV. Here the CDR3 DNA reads TGTGCCAGCAGTAAAGTCGGCGGGAGTACCTACGAGCAGTACGTC.

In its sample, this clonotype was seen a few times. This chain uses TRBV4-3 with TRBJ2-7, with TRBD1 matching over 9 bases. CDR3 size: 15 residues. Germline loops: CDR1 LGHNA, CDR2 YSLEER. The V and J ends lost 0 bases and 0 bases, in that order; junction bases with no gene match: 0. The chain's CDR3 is CASSQEQGASYEQYF. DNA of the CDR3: TGCGCCAGCAGCCAAGAACAGGGGGCCTCCTACGAGCAGTACTTC.

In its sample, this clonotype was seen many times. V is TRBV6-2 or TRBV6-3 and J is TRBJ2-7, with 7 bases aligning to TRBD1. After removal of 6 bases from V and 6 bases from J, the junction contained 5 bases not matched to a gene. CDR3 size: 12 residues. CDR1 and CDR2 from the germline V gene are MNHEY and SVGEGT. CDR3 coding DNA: TGTGCCAGCAGACAGGGGTCGGGCGAGCAGTACTTC. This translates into CASRQGSGEQYF.

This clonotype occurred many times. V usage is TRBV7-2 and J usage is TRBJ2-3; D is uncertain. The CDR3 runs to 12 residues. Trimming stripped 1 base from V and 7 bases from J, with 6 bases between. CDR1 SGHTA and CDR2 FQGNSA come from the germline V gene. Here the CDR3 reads CASSLEVYTQYF. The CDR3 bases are TGTGCCAGCAGCTTAGAGGTGTATACGCAGTATTTT.

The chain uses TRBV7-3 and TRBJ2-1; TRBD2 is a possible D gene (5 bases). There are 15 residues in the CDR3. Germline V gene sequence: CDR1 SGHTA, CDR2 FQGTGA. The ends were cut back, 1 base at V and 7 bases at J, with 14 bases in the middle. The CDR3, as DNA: TGTGCCAGCAGCTTAAGCCAGATTTCGGGGAATGAGCAGTTCTTC. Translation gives CASSLSQISGNEQFF.

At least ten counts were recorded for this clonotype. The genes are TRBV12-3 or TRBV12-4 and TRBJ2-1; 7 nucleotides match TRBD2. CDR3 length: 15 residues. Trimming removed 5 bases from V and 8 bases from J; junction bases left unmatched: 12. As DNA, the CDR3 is TGTGCCAGCAGTGGGGGGGGGACCGCTGTCGATGAGCAGTTCTTC. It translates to CASSGGGTAVDEQFF.

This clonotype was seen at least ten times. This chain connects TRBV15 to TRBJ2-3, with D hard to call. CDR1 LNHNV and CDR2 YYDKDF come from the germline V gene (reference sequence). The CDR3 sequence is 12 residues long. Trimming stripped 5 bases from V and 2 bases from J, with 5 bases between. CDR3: CATSRATDTQYF. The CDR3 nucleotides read TGTGCCACCAGCCGGGCCACAGATACGCAGTATTTT.

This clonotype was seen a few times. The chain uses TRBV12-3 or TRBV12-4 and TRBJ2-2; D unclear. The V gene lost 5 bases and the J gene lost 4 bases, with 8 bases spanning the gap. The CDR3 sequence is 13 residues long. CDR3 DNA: TGTGCCAGCAGTGCGTTCGGCACCGGGGAGCTGTTTTTT. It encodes CASSAFGTGELFF.

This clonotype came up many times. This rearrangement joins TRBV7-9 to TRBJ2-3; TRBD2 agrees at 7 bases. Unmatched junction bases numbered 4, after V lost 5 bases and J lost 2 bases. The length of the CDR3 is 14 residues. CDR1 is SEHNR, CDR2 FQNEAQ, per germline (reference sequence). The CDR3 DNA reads TGTGCCAGCAGCCCGGGAGGAGACACAGATACGCAGTATTTT. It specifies CASSPGGDTDTQYF.

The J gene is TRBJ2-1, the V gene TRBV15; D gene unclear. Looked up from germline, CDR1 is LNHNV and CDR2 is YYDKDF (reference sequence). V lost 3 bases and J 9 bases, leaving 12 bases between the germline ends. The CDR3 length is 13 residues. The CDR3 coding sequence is TGTGCCACCAGCAGGACTCACGTCATTGAGCAGTTCTTC. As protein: CATSRTHVIEQFF.

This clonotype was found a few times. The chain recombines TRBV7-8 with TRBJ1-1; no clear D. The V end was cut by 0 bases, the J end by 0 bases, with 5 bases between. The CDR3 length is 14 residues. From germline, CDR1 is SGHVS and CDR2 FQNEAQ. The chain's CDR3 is CASSLATLNTEAFF. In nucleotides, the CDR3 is TGTGCCAGCAGCTTAGCCACCCTGAACACTGAAGCTTTCTTT.

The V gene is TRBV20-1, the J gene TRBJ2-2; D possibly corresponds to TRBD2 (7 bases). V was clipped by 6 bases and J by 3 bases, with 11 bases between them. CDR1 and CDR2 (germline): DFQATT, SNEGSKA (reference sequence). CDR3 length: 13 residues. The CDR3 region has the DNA TGCAGTGCCGGGGGGCGGGACACCGGGGAGCTGTTTTTT. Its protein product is CSAGGRDTGELFF.

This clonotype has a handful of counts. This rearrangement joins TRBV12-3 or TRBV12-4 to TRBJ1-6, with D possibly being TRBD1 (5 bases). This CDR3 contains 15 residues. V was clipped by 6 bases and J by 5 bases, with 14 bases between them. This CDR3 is CASSRSGRNNSPLHF. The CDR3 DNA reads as TGTGCCAGCAGCCGGTCGGGACGTAATAATTCACCCCTCCACTTT.

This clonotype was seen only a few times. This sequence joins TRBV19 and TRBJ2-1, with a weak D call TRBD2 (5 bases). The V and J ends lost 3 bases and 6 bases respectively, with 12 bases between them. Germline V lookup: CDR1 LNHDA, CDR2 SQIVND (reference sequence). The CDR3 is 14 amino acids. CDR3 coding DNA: TGTGCCAGTAGTATTCGGGATGGAATCAATGAGCAGTTCTTC. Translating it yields CASSIRDGINEQFF.

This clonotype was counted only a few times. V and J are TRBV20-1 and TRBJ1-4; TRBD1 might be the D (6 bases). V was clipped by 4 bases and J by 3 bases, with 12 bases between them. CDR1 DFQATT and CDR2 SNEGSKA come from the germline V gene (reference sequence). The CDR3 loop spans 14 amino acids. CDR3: CSAIHRVSNEKLFF. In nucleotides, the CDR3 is TGCAGTGCTATCCACAGGGTTTCTAATGAAAAACTGTTTTTT.

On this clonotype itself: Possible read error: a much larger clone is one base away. CDR3 coding DNA: TGTGCCAGCAGTGTTTTCCCGGACAATTACAATGAGCAGTTCTTC. Translated: CASSVFPDNYNEQFF. The genes are TRBV27 and TRBJ2-1; a possible D gene is TRBD1 (5 bases). This CDR3 comprises 15 residues. Germline CDR1 reads MNHEY; CDR2 reads SMNVEV (reference sequence). V lost 5 bases, J lost 4 bases, and 15 bases lay in between.

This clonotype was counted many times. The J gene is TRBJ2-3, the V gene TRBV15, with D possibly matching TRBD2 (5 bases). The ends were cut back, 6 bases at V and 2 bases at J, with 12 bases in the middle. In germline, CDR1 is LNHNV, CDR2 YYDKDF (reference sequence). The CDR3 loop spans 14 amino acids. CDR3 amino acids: CATSVAFTTDTQYF. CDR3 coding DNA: TGTGCCACCAGTGTAGCGTTTACCACAGATACGCAGTATTTT.

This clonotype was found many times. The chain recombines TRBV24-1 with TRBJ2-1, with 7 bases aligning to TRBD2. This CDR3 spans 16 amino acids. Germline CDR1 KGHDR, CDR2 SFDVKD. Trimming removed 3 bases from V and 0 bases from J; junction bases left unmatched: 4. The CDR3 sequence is CATSDVGGSSYNEQFF. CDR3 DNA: TGTGCCACCAGTGATGTCGGCGGGAGCTCCTACAATGAGCAGTTCTTC.